Following are 19 T cell receptor beta chains from one sample sequenced in a study of T cells in Graves' hyperthyroidism and ophthalmopathy. Researchers took RNA transcripts and amplified the TCR beta CDR3 regions from them. During a first-round RT-PCR of the TCR CDR3, the HTBI primer set was used. TCRdb reprocessed the multiplex PCR reads via MiXCR and lists one record per CDR3 protein. The sample shows about 570,000 distinct CDR3 sequences, 14% of them seen only once. Sequencing input: blood. Every receptor here comes from a woman between 40 and 50 years old with Graves' hyperthyroidism.

V and J are TRBV15 and TRBJ2-2; D gene ambiguous. The CDR3 length is 14 residues. Trimming removed 4 bases at V and 3 bases at J, with 9 bases between. Germline values: CDR1 LNHNV, CDR2 YYDKDF (reference sequence). CDR3 sequence: CATSTSGYTGELFF. CDR3 nucleotide sequence: TGTGCCACCAGCACCTCTGGATACACCGGGGAGCTGTTTTTT. The whole variable domain, remainder taken from reference TRBV15 and TRBJ2-2, is DAMVIQNPRYQVTQFGKPVTLSCSQTLNHNVMYWYQQKSSQAPKLLFHYYDKDFNNEADTPDNFQSRRPNTSFCFLDIRSPGLGDTAMYLCATSTSGYTGELFFGEGSRLTVL.

This clonotype was counted only a few times. V and J are TRBV9 and TRBJ2-7, with 7 nucleotides matching TRBD1. The CDR3 runs 14 residues. CDR1 is SGDLS, CDR2 YYNGEE, per germline. V shed 1 base and J 5 bases; nucleotides not matched to a gene: 6. The CDR3 spells CASSVLQGNDEQYF. The CDR3 region has the DNA TGTGCCAGCAGCGTATTACAGGGGAACGACGAGCAGTACTTC. The full variable domain, in which reference TRBV9 and TRBJ2-7 provide the parts outside the CDR3, is DSGVTQTPKHLITATGQRVTLRCSPRSGDLSVYWYQQSLDQGLQFLIQYYNGEERAKGNILERFSAQQFPDLHSELNLSSLELGDSALYFCASSVLQGNDEQYFGPGTRLTVT.

This clonotype was observed at least ten times. The V call is TRBV27, the J call TRBJ1-2; 9 bases map to TRBD1. This CDR3 spans 14 amino acids. Germline V gives CDR1 MNHEY, CDR2 SMNVEV (reference sequence). V trimming: 7 bases; J trimming: 4 bases; junction bases outside the gene matches: 7. CDR3 nucleotides: TGTGCCAGCACCCCGACAGGGGGTGGCTATGGCTACACCTTC. It translates to CASTPTGGGYGYTF.

This clonotype was recorded at least ten times. The CDR3 nucleotides are TGTGCCAGCACCATGTCGGACAGGATAGGTTCCTACGAGCAGTACTTC. It codes for CASTMSDRIGSYEQYF. V and J are TRBV11-2 and TRBJ2-7, with TRBD1 matching over 7 bases. The CDR3 consists of 16 residues. CDR1 is SGHAT, CDR2 FQNNGV, per germline. V lost 7 bases and J lost 1; bases outside the gene matches: 13. Full variable domain (rest looked up from reference TRBV11-2 and TRBJ2-7): EAGVAQSPRYKIIEKRQSVAFWCNPISGHATLYWYQQILGQGPKLLIQFQNNGVVDDSQLPKDRFSAERLKGVDSTLKIQPAKLEDSAVYLCASTMSDRIGSYEQYFGPGTRLTVT.

This clonotype has just a few counts. The rearrangement links TRBV7-3 to TRBJ2-2, with D maybe TRBD1 (6 bases). Trimming left V 4 bases short and J 3 bases short, with 9 bases between. The CDR3 runs 14 residues. The V gene's germline CDR1 is SGHTA and CDR2 FQGTGA. The CDR3 nucleotides are TGTGCCAGCAGCTCAAACAGGGACACCGGGGAGCTGTTTTTT. Amino acids: CASSSNRDTGELFF. Based on the CDR3 plus reference TRBV7-3 and TRBJ2-2, the full variable domain is GAGVSQTPSNKVTEKGKYVELRCDPISGHTALYWYRQSLGQGPEFLIYFQGTGAADDSGLPNDRFFAVRPEGSVSTLKIQRTERGDSAVYLCASSSNRDTGELFFGEGSRLTVL.

The genes are TRBV7-9 and TRBJ1-4; D might be TRBD1 (5 bases). This CDR3 contains 12 residues. Trimming shortened V by 8 bases and J by 8 bases, and 12 bases separated the two germline ends. Germline V gives CDR1 SEHNR, CDR2 FQNEAQ (reference sequence). CDR3 protein: CASLGEAEKLFF. CDR3 DNA: TGTGCCAGCCTGGGGGAGGCGGAAAAACTGTTTTTT.

At least ten counts were recorded for this clonotype. DNA of the CDR3: TGTGCCAGCAACAGGCTAGCAATACAAGAGACCCAGTACTTC. Translation gives CASNRLAIQETQYF. V gene TRBV28 combines with J gene TRBJ2-5, with D possibly being TRBD1 or TRBD2 (5 bases each). V lost 7 bases and J 2 bases, leaving 14 bases between the germline ends. CDR1 and CDR2 from the germline V gene are MDHEN and SYDVKM. The CDR3 has 14 amino acids.

The table lists this clonotype with many counts. The chain combines TRBV12-3 or TRBV12-4 with TRBJ2-3, with D possibly being TRBD2 (5 bases). This CDR3 region has 15 residues. V was pared by 1 base and J by 2 bases, with 10 bases between. CDR3 DNA sequence: TGTGCCAGCAGTTTAGGTCGGGAAATCACAGATACGCAGTATTTT. It specifies CASSLGREITDTQYF.

V and J are TRBV20-1 and TRBJ2-7; 7 bases match TRBD1. CDR1 and CDR2 (germline): DFQATT, SNEGSKA (reference sequence). The CDR3 has 14 amino acids. J was trimmed by 6 bases and V by 6 bases; bases with no gene match: 14. This CDR3 is CSAREGTVGSEQYF. In DNA form, the CDR3 reads TGCAGTGCCAGGGAAGGGACAGTAGGTTCCGAGCAGTACTTC.

This clonotype was seen a few times. The gene calls are TRBV24-1 and TRBJ2-7; no clear D gene. Trimming cost V 1 base and J 5 bases, with 17 bases left between them. Per the germline V gene, CDR1 is KGHDR and CDR2 is SFDVKD. The CDR3 contains 16 residues. The CDR3 DNA is TGTGCCACCAGTGATTTTCGACCCCTGGGGTCCGACGAGCAGTACTTC. Protein: CATSDFRPLGSDEQYF.

The chain carries TRBV28 and TRBJ2-7, with D perhaps TRBD1 or TRBD2 (5 bases each). CDR1 and CDR2 (germline): MDHEN, SYDVKM. V dropped 11 bases and J dropped 3 bases, with 11 bases sitting between them. This CDR3 contains 11 residues. CDR3 coding DNA: TGTGCCTCGGGGCTGATCTACGAGCAGTACTTC. As protein: CASGLIYEQYF.

This clonotype was counted many times. V is TRBV10-3 and J is TRBJ2-6; D call uncertain. The CDR3 sequence is 13 residues long. Trimming stripped 7 bases from V and 4 bases from J, with 8 bases between. Germline V CDR1 and CDR2: ENHRY, SYGVKD. For the CDR3, the DNA is TGTGCCATCACGGGTACGGGGGCCAACGTCCTGACTTTC. Translating gives CAITGTGANVLTF.

The chain couples TRBV12-3 or TRBV12-4 to TRBJ2-3, with a weak D call TRBD2 (6 bases). The CDR3 totals 17 residues. V was pared by 3 bases and J by 4 bases, with 20 bases between. CDR3: CASSFEPWEERADTQYF. In nucleotides, the CDR3 is TGTGCCAGCAGTTTCGAGCCGTGGGAGGAGCGGGCAGATACGCAGTATTTT.

The genes are TRBV15 and TRBJ2-6; weak D call: TRBD2 (5 bases). This CDR3 is 17 amino acids long. Germline V gives CDR1 LNHNV, CDR2 YYDKDF (reference sequence). The ends were cut back, 6 bases at V and 1 base at J, with 16 bases in the middle. For the CDR3, the DNA is TGTGCCACCAGGGACTCGCGCTCACCTTCTGGGGCCAACGTCCTGACTTTC. It encodes CATRDSRSPSGANVLTF.

This clonotype showed up many times. The rearrangement uses TRBV3-1 and TRBJ1-5; 9 bases match TRBD1. The CDR3 totals 16 residues. V was clipped by 1 base and J by 1 base; unmatched bases: 2. Germline V gives CDR1 LGHDT, CDR2 YNNKEL (reference sequence). CDR3 nucleotides: TGTGCCAGCAGCCAAGGGACAGGGGCGAGCAATCAGCCCCAGCATTTT. Protein product: CASSQGTGASNQPQHF.

This clonotype was seen at least ten times. The gene calls are TRBV30 and TRBJ1-1; no definite D call. The CDR3 is 12 residues long. The V and J ends lost 0 bases and 2 bases respectively, with 4 bases between them. Germline values: CDR1 GTSNPN, CDR2 SVGIG (reference sequence). The DNA for the CDR3 is TGTGCCTGGAGTGTATCAAACACTGAAGCTTTCTTT. Translation gives CAWSVSNTEAFF.

This clonotype was counted ten times or more. The chain has TRBV7-2 and TRBJ1-1, with D unclear. Germline V gene data show CDR1 as SGHTA and CDR2 as FQGNSA. V was clipped by 4 bases and J by 2 bases, with 5 bases between them. CDR3 length: 12 residues. CDR3 protein: CASSWSNTEAFF. As DNA, the CDR3 is TGTGCCAGCAGCTGGAGTAACACTGAAGCTTTCTTT.

This clonotype was seen more than once but under ten times. The CDR3 protein is CASRTGQGLAKNIQYF. The DNA of the CDR3 is TGTGCCAGCAGGACAGGACAGGGACTAGCCAAAAACATTCAGTACTTC. The chain is built from TRBV6-1 and TRBJ2-4; 8 positions match TRBD1. From germline, CDR1 is MNHNS and CDR2 SASEGT. CDR3 length: 16 amino acids. J was trimmed by 0 bases and V by 6 bases; bases with no gene match: 7.

This clonotype was recorded many times. The chain uses TRBV6-1 and TRBJ1-2; D might be TRBD1 (6 bases). V was pared by 8 bases and J by 8 bases, with 21 bases between. The CDR3 consists of 14 residues. The germline V gene encodes CDR1 MNHNS and CDR2 SASEGT. CDR3 coding DNA: TGTGCCAGCCAAAGTCTACACAGGGAGGAAGGCTACACCTTC. This codes for CASQSLHREEGYTF.